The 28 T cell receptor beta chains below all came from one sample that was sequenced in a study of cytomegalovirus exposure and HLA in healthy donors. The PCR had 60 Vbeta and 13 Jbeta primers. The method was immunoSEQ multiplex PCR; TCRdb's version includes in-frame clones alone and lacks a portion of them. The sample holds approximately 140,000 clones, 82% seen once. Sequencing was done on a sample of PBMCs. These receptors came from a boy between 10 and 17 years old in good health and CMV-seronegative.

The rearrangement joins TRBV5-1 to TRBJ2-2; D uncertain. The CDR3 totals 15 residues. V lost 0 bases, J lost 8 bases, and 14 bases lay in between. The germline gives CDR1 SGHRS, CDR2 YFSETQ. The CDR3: CASSLEFNGPGELFF. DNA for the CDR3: TGCGCCAGCAGCTTGGAATTTAATGGCCCGGGGGAGCTGTTTTTT.

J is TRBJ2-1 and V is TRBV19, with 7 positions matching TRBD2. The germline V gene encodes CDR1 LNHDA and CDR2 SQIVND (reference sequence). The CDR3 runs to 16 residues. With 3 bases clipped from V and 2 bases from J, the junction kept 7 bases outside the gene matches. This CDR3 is CASSIKGRGPYNEQFF. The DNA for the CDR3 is TGTGCCAGTAGTATCAAAGGGAGGGGTCCCTACAATGAGCAGTTCTTC.

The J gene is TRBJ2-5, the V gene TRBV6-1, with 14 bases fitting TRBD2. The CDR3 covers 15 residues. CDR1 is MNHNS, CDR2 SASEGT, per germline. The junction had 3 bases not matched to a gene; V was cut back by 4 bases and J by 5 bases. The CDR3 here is CASSGLAGGPETQYF. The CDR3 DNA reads TGTGCCAGCAGTGGACTAGCGGGAGGGCCGGAGACCCAGTACTTC.

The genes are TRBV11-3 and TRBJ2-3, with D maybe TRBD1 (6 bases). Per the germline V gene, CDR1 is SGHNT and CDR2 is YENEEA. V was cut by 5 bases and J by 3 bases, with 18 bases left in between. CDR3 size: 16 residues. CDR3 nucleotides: TGTGCCAGCAGCCCCAGGGGTCAGGGGCGGACAGATACGCAGTATTTT. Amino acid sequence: CASSPRGQGRTDTQYF.

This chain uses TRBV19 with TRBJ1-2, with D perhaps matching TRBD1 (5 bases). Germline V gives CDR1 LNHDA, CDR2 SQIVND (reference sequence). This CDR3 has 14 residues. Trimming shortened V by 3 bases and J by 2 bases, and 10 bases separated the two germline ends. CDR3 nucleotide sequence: TGTGCCAGTAGTATTCAGGGAACAAACTATGGCTACACCTTC. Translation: CASSIQGTNYGYTF.

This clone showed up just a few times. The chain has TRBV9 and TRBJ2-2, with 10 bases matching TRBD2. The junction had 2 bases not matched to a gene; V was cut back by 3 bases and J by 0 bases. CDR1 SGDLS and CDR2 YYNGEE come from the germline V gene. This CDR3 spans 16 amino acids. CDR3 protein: CASSDTSGTNTGELFF. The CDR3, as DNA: TGTGCCAGCAGCGACACTAGCGGGACGAACACCGGGGAGCTGTTTTTT. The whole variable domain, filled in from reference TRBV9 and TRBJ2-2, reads DSGVTQTPKHLITATGQRVTLRCSPRSGDLSVYWYQQSLDQGLQFLIQYYNGEERAKGNILERFSAQQFPDLHSELNLSSLELGDSALYFCASSDTSGTNTGELFFGEGSRLTVL.

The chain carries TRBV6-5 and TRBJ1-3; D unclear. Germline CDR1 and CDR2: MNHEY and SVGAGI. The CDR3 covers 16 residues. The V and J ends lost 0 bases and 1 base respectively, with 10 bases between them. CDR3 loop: CASSYSAAGSGNTIYF. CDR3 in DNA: TGTGCCAGCAGTTACTCCGCGGCGGGGTCTGGAAACACCATATATTTT.

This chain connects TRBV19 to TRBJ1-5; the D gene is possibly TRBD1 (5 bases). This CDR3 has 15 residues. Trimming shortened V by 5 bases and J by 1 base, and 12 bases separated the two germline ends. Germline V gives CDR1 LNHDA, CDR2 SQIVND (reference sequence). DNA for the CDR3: TGTGCCAGTAGTCCCAGGGTGGTAAGCAATCAGCCCCAGCATTTT. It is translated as CASSPRVVSNQPQHF. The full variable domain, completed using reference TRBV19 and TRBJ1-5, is DGGITQSPKYLFRKEGQNVTLSCEQNLNHDAMYWYRQDPGQGLRLIYYSQIVNDFQKGDIAEGYSVSREKKESFPLTVTSAQKNPTAFYLCASSPRVVSNQPQHFGDGTRLSIL.

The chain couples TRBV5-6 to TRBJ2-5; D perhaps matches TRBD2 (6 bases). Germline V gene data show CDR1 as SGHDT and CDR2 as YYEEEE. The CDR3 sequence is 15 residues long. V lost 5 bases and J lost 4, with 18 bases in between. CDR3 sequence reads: CASRFVGLEGETQYF. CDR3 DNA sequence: TGTGCCAGCAGATTTGTGGGGCTGGAGGGAGAGACCCAGTACTTC.

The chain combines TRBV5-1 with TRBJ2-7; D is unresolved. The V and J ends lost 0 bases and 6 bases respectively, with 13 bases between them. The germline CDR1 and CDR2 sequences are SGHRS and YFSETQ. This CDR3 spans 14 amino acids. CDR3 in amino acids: CASSLGGGSGEQYF. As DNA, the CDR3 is TGCGCCAGCAGCTTGGGCGGCGGTTCTGGCGAGCAGTACTTC.

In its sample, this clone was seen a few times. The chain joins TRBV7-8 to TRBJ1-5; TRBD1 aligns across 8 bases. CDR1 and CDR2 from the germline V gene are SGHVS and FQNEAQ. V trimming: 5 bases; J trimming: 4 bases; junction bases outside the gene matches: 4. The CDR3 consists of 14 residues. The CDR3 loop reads CASSPDRDNQPQHF. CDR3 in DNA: TGTGCCAGCAGCCCGGACAGGGATAATCAGCCCCAGCATTTT.

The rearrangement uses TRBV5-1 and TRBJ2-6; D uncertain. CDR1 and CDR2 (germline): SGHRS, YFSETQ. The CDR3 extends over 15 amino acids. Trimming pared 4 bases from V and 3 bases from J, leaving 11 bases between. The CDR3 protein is CASSIEVFGANVLTF. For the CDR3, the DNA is TGCGCCAGCAGCATCGAGGTCTTTGGGGCCAACGTCCTGACTTTC. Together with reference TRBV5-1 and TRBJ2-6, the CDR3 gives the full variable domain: KAGVTQTPRYLIKTRGQQVTLSCSPISGHRSVSWYQQTPGQGLQFLFEYFSETQRNKGNFPGRFSGRQFSNSRSEMNVSTLELGDSALYLCASSIEVFGANVLTFGAGSRLTVL.

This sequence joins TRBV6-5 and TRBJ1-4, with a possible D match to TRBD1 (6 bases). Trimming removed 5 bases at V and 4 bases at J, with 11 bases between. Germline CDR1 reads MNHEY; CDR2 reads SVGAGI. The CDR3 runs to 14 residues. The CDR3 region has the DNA TGTGCCAGCAGTAGAACAGGGTTTAATGAAAAACTGTTTTTT. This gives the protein CASSRTGFNEKLFF.

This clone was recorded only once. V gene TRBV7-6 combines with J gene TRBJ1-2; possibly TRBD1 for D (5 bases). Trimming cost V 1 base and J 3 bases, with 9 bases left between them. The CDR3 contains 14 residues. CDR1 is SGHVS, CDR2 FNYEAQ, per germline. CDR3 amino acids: CASSLGGEDYGYTF. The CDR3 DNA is TGTGCCAGCAGCTTAGGGGGGGAGGACTATGGCTACACCTTC.

The CDR3: CASSLEFGGGPPGELFF. DNA of the CDR3: TGTGCCAGCAGCTTAGAGTTTGGGGGAGGGCCCCCCGGGGAGCTGTTTTTT. The rearrangement uses TRBV11-3 and TRBJ2-2; 7 bases align to TRBD2. After removal of 0 bases from V and 6 bases from J, the junction contained 10 bases not matched to a gene. The CDR3 sequence is 17 residues long. The germline CDR1 and CDR2 sequences are SGHNT and YENEEA.

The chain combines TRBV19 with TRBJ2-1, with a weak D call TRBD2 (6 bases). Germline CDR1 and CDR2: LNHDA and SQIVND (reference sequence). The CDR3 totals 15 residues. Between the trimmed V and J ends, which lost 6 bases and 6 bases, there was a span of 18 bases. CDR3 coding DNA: TGTGCCAGTAGGACTCCCTTAGCGGTTGGCAATGAGCAGTTCTTC. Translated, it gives CASRTPLAVGNEQFF. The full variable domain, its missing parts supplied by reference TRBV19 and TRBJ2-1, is DGGITQSPKYLFRKEGQNVTLSCEQNLNHDAMYWYRQDPGQGLRLIYYSQIVNDFQKGDIAEGYSVSREKKESFPLTVTSAQKNPTAFYLCASRTPLAVGNEQFFGPGTRLTVL.

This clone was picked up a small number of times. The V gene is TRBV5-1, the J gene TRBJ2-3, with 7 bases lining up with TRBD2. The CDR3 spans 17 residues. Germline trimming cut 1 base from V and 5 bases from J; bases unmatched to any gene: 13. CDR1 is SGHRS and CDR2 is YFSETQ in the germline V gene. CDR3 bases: TGCGCCAGCAGCTTGCGTCCTGGCAGCGGGATAAAAGATACGCAGTATTTT. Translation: CASSLRPGSGIKDTQYF.

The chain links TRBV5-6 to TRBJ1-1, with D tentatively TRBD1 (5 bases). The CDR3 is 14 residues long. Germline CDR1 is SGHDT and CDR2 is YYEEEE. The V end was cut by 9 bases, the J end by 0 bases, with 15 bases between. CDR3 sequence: CATASGGMNTEAFF. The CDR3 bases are TGTGCCACCGCGTCGGGGGGTATGAACACTGAAGCTTTCTTT.

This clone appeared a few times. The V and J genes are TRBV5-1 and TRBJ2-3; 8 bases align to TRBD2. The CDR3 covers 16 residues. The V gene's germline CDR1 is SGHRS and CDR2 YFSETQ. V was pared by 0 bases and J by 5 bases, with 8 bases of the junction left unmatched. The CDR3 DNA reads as TGCGCCAGCAGCTTGGGAGGAGCGGGAGCTCTAGATACGCAGTATTTT. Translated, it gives CASSLGGAGALDTQYF.

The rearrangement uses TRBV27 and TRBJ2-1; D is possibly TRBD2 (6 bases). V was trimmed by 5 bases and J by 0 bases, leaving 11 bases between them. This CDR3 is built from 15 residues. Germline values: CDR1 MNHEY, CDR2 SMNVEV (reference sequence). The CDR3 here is CASSPRGGSYNEQFF. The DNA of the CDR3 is TGTGCCAGCAGTCCTCGGGGAGGCTCCTACAATGAGCAGTTCTTC.

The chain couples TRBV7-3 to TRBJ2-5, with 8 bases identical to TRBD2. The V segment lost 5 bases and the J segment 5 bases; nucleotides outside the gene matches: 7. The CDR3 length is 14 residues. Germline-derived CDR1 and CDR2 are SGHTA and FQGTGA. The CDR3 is CASSPGGGRETQYF. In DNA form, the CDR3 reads TGTGCCAGCAGCCCCGGGGGGGGCCGGGAGACCCAGTACTTC.

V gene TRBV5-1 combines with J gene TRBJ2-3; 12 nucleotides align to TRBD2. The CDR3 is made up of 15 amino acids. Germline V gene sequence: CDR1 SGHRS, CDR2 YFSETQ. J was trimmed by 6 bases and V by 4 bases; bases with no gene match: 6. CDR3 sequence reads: CASSVGLAGSDTQYF. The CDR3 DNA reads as TGCGCCAGCAGCGTGGGACTAGCGGGCTCCGATACGCAGTATTTT.

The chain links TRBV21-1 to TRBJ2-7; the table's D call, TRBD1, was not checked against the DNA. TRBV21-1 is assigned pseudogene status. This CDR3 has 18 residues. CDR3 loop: CASSKVNGTGSCLYEQYF. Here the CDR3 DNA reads TGTGCCAGCAGCAAAGTAAACGGGACAGGGTCTTGTTTATACGAGCAGTACTTC.

The CDR3 DNA reads as TGTGCCTCGCCCAGGGTAACCGGGGAGCTGTTTTTT. This encodes CASPRVTGELFF. The V call is TRBV30, the J call TRBJ2-2; TRBD1 might be the D (5 bases). V was cut by 7 bases and J by 5 bases, with 11 bases left in between. The V gene's germline CDR1 is GTSNPN and CDR2 SVGIG (reference sequence). The CDR3 sequence is 12 residues long. The whole variable domain, filled in from reference TRBV30 and TRBJ2-2, reads SQTIHQWPATLVQPVGSPLSLECTVEGTSNPNLYWYRQAAGRGLQLLFYSVGIGQISSEVPQNLSASRPQDRQFILSSKKLLLSDSGFYLCASPRVTGELFFGEGSRLTVL.

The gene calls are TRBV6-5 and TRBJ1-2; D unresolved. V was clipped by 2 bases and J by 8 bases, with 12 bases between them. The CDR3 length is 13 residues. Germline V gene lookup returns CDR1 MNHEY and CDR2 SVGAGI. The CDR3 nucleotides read TGTGCCAGCAGTTACCTTGGCGGTCGCGGCTACACCTTC. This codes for CASSYLGGRGYTF.

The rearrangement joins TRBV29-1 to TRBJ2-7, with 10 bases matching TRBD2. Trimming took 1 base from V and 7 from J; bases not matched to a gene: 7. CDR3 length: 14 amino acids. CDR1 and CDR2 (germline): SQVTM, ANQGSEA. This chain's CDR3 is CSVEVASGSREQYF. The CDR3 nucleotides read TGCAGCGTTGAAGTGGCTAGCGGGAGTCGTGAGCAGTACTTC.

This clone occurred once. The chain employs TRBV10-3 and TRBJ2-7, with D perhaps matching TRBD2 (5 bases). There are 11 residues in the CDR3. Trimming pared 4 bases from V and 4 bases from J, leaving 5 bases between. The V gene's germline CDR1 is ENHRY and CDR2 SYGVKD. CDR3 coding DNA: TGTGCCATCAGTGGGGAGTACGAGCAGTACTTC. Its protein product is CAISGEYEQYF.

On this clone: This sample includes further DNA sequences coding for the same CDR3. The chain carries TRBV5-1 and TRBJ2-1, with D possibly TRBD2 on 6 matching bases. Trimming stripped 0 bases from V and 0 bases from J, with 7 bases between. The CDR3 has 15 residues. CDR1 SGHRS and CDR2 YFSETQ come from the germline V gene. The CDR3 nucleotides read TGCGCCAGCAGCTTGGCCGGGAGCTCCTACAATGAGCAGTTCTTC. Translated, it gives CASSLAGSSYNEQFF.